Shown below are 21 T cell receptor beta chains from a single sample sequenced in a study of CD8 T cells in cerebrospinal fluid in Alzheimer's disease. TCRdb reprocessed the 10x single-cell sequencing reads; each CDR3 protein has one entry and no DNA is given. The listing records roughly 1,600 distinct CDR3 sequences. Sequenced material: cerebrospinal fluid. These receptors came from a human donor in good health.

This clonotype is large by frequency. This sequence joins TRBV28 and TRBJ1-1. There are 14 residues in the CDR3. The germline V gene has CDR1 MDHEN and CDR2 SYDVKM. CDR3 residues: CASSLLGLNTEAFF.

Measured by frequency, this clonotype is large. The chain couples TRBV9 to TRBJ2-5; TCRdb lists TRBD1, though no DNA is available to test this call. Germline CDR1 SGDLS, CDR2 YYNGEE. The CDR3 contains 16 residues. The CDR3 loop is CASSPTTGGMVETQYF.

This clonotype is classed as medium-sized by frequency. The genes are TRBV5-1 and TRBJ2-1; TCRdb proposes TRBD1, but this gene call is untestable without DNA. Per the germline V gene, CDR1 is SGHRS and CDR2 is YFSETQ. The length of the CDR3 is 15 residues. The CDR3 here is CASSSNGQGKNEQFF.

This clonotype is identified as medium-sized (0.01 to 0.1%) from frequency. This chain joins TRBV11-3 and TRBJ1-3. Germline CDR1 reads SGHNT; CDR2 reads YENEEA. The CDR3 consists of 13 residues. CDR3 region: CASSSTSGNTIYF. The full variable domain, rest sourced from reference TRBV11-3 and TRBJ1-3, is EAGVVQSPRYKIIEKKQPVAFWCNPISGHNTLYWYLQNLGQGPELLIRYENEEAVDDSQLPKDRFSAERLKGVDSTLKIQPAELGDSAVYLCASSSTSGNTIYFGEGSWLTVV.

According to its frequency, this clonotype is medium-sized. This chain joins TRBV6-1 and TRBJ1-5; the TCRdb call, TRBD1, lacks DNA for checking. The germline V gene has CDR1 MNHNS and CDR2 SASEGT. The CDR3 contains 16 residues. CDR3 residues: CASSEASGGLWQPQHF.

This clonotype is labeled medium-sized based on frequency. The gene calls are TRBV5-4 and TRBJ2-1; TCRdb indicates TRBD2, and absent DNA this call remains unverified. CDR1 and CDR2 from the germline V gene are SGHNT and YYREEE (reference sequence). The CDR3 extends over 17 amino acids. The CDR3 sequence: CASSRGVGTSGYNEQFF.

Considering frequency, this clonotype is medium-sized. The V call is TRBV24-1, the J call TRBJ1-5. CDR3 length: 13 amino acids. Germline V lookup: CDR1 KGHDR, CDR2 SFDVKD. This chain's CDR3 is CATSEGSNQPQHF.

This clonotype is medium-sized by frequency. V and J are TRBV11-3 and TRBJ2-2; TCRdb returns TRBD1, unconfirmable since there is no DNA. Germline CDR1 is SGHNT and CDR2 is YENEEA. The CDR3 length is 15 residues. The CDR3 spells CASSSTRGNTGELFF.

This clonotype registers large by frequency. CDR3 residues: CASSPNGQGYNEQFF. The rearrangement joins TRBV18 to TRBJ2-1; TCRdb proposes TRBD1, but this gene call is untestable without DNA. The CDR3 has 15 amino acids. CDR1 KGHSH and CDR2 LQKENI come from the germline V gene.

This clonotype ranks as medium-sized in terms of frequency. This sequence joins TRBV7-9 and TRBJ2-6. This CDR3 region has 13 residues. The germline gives CDR1 SEHNR, CDR2 FQNEAQ (reference sequence). CDR3 loop: CASVLSGANVLTF.

By frequency, this clonotype registers medium-sized. The V gene is TRBV12-3 or TRBV12-4, the J gene TRBJ1-5; TCRdb's assignment of TRBD1 cannot be checked, as there is no DNA. The CDR3 length is 15 residues. CDR3 in amino acids: CASSFGRTGLQPQHF.

This clonotype shows up as medium-sized by frequency. The J gene is TRBJ2-6, the V gene TRBV3-1; TCRdb's assignment of TRBD1 cannot be checked, as there is no DNA. The CDR3 runs to 17 residues. Germline-derived CDR1 and CDR2 are LGHDT and YNNKEL (reference sequence). The CDR3 spells CASSLSRAISGANVLTF.

This clonotype is identified as large (0.1 to 1%) from frequency. The chain recombines TRBV5-1 with TRBJ2-2; TCRdb's D call of TRBD1 is untestable without DNA. Germline V gene sequence: CDR1 SGHRS, CDR2 YFSETQ. This CDR3 has 17 residues. CDR3 residues: CASSWAPQGANTGELFF.

This clonotype counts as medium-sized by frequency. The CDR3 sequence is CASSPGEEGYGYTF. The chain links TRBV5-1 to TRBJ1-2; checking the TCRdb D call of TRBD1 is not possible without DNA. This CDR3 has 14 amino acids. Germline CDR1 SGHRS, CDR2 YFSETQ.

Judged by frequency, this clonotype is medium-sized. The chain couples TRBV14 to TRBJ2-5; absent DNA, TCRdb's TRBD2 call cannot be checked. The CDR3 has 16 amino acids. CDR1 SGHDN and CDR2 FVKESK come from the germline V gene. CDR3 residues: CASSQGVTSGQETQYF.

This clonotype registers medium-sized by frequency. The gene calls are TRBV19 and TRBJ2-1; TCRdb returns TRBD1, unconfirmable since there is no DNA. Germline lookup yields CDR1 LNHDA and CDR2 SQIVND (reference sequence). CDR3 size: 15 residues. This CDR3 reads CASSIGRRGYNEQFF.

This clonotype is classed as large by frequency. The chain combines TRBV5-6 with TRBJ2-7; the D call from TCRdb, TRBD1, cannot be confirmed without DNA. There are 15 residues in the CDR3. From germline, CDR1 is SGHDT and CDR2 YYEEEE. CDR3 region: CASSLWGGYLYEQYF.

Its frequency marks this clonotype as medium-sized (0.01 to 0.1%). This rearrangement joins TRBV4-1 to TRBJ1-5; the TCRdb call, TRBD1, lacks DNA for checking. CDR1 and CDR2 (germline): MGHRA, YSYEKL. The CDR3 contains 14 residues. CDR3 sequence reads: CASSQALSNQPQHF.

This clonotype shows up as medium-sized (0.01 to 0.1%) by frequency. The chain links TRBV28 to TRBJ1-2; TCRdb names TRBD1, which stays unverified in the absence of DNA. Germline values: CDR1 MDHEN, CDR2 SYDVKM. CDR3 length equals 15 residues. The CDR3 sequence: CASSFPAQGDYGYTF.

This clonotype registers medium-sized (0.01 to 0.1%) by frequency. J is TRBJ2-4 and V is TRBV27. Per the germline V gene, CDR1 is MNHEY and CDR2 is SMNVEV (reference sequence). The CDR3 totals 12 residues. The CDR3 reads CASRAEKNIQYF.

This clonotype is identified as medium-sized (0.01 to 0.1%) from frequency. The chain is built from TRBV12-3 or TRBV12-4 and TRBJ2-4; TCRdb's D call of TRBD2 is untestable without DNA. The length of the CDR3 is 15 residues. The CDR3 sequence is CASSPGTSNGDIQYF.